The source of this T cell receptor beta chain is a study of long-term antiretroviral therapy in people with HIV. Whole-study context: Specimens dating back about a decade before the 2015 immediate-ART recommendation are the oldest included. Study-level results: Blood obtained between the mid-2000s and the late 2010s may reflect older ART regimens. The study found that diversity rose after ART but stayed below transplant donor controls.

Germline-derived CDR1 and CDR2 are SGHAT and FQDESV (reference sequence). The V and J ends lost 6 bases and 1 base respectively, with 12 bases between them. The CDR3 is 14 amino acids. A single count supports this clone. Its target is unknown. This was the immunoSEQ v3.0 assay at survey level. Researchers set sequencing to target roughly 40,000-50,000 T-cell genomes per sample. Repertoires were generated with immunoSEQ multiplex PCR, while TCRdb's copy carries only in-frame clones and drops some. The repertoire includes 9,500 to 15,000 clones, around 79% of them detected once, and about an eighth sits in the top ten.

Sequencing used unsorted PBMCs, obtained just under 3.2 years before starting antiretroviral therapy. This TCR was recovered from a man aged 40-49 years with HIV. The chain has TRBV11-1 and TRBJ1-1, with D possibly matching TRBD1 (6 bases). The CDR3 is CASSLRGRNTEAFF. DNA for the CDR3: TGTGCCAGCAGTCTGAGGGGGAGGAACACTGAAGCTTTCTTT.